Following are 19 T cell receptor beta chains from one sample sequenced in a study of blood T cells in healthy people across ages. Combining a sample-barcoded 5' primer with a J-beta primer mix, a second PCR ran for roughly 7 to 12 cycles. Via MiXCR, TCRdb re-called the 5' RACE reads, giving one row per CDR3 protein. The repertoire has 790,000 or so distinct CDR3 sequences, 56% of them found once; the top ten carry 20% to 30%. The sequencing input was blood. The source of these receptors is a man aged 40-50 years in good health.

This clonotype was observed a handful of times. The chain recombines TRBV7-9 with TRBJ2-1; either TRBD1 or TRBD2 may supply D (5 bases each). Trimming left V 5 bases short and J 8 bases short, with 16 bases between. The CDR3 has 14 amino acids. In germline, CDR1 is SEHNR, CDR2 FQNEAQ (reference sequence). The chain's CDR3 is CASSPDGGGYEQFF. Here the CDR3 DNA reads TGTGCCAGCAGCCCCGATGGGGGTGGCTATGAGCAGTTCTTC. Drawing the rest from reference TRBV7-9 and TRBJ2-1, the complete variable domain is DTGVSQNPRHKITKRGQNVTFRCDPISEHNRLYWYRQTLGQGPEFLTYFQNEAQLEKSRLLSDRFSAERPKGSFSTLEIQRTEQGDSAMYLCASSPDGGGYEQFFGPGTRLTVL.

This clonotype was observed a single time. The genes are TRBV6-5 and TRBJ2-7; 10 bases map to TRBD2. The J call may not be correct, given that the DNA end is closer to TRBJ2-5. This CDR3 region has 16 residues. Germline CDR1 MNHEY, CDR2 SVGAGI. The DNA for the CDR3 is TGTGCCAGCAGTTACACTAGCGGGATGGGGAAAGAGACCCAGTACTTC. This codes for CASSYTSGMGKETQYF.

This clonotype was detected a few times. The chain employs TRBV7-2 and TRBJ1-2; D is ambiguous. The germline V and J ends were trimmed by 1 base and 1 base, with 4 bases remaining between them. Germline CDR1 SGHTA, CDR2 FQGNSA. The CDR3 sequence is 13 residues long. The DNA for the CDR3 is TGTGCCAGCAGCTTAGGCCTTAACTATGGCTACACCTTC. The encoded protein is CASSLGLNYGYTF.

For this clonotype: One base away lies a much larger clone, so this may be a sequencing read error. The genes are TRBV4-3 and TRBJ2-5; 8 bases agree with TRBD1. J was trimmed by 2 bases and V by 3 bases; bases with no gene match: 8. The CDR3 length is 16 residues. CDR1 is LGHNA and CDR2 is YSLEER in the germline V gene. CDR3 nucleotides: TGCGCCAGCAGCCAGGGTGTCGGGACAGGTCAAGAGACCCAGTACTTC. Amino acids: CASSQGVGTGQETQYF.

V is TRBV7-9 and J is TRBJ2-4; 7 bases fit TRBD1. CDR1 and CDR2 from the germline V gene are SEHNR and FQNEAQ (reference sequence). CDR3 length: 16 amino acids. Trimming took 4 bases from V and 4 from J; bases not matched to a gene: 10. The CDR3 spells CASSSPPGTVKNIQYF. For the CDR3, the DNA is TGTGCCAGCAGCTCCCCCCCCGGGACAGTTAAAAACATTCAGTACTTC. The whole variable domain, filled in from reference TRBV7-9 and TRBJ2-4, reads DTGVSQNPRHKITKRGQNVTFRCDPISEHNRLYWYRQTLGQGPEFLTYFQNEAQLEKSRLLSDRFSAERPKGSFSTLEIQRTEQGDSAMYLCASSSPPGTVKNIQYFGAGTRLSVL.

This chain joins TRBV6-5 and TRBJ2-1; 8 nucleotides line up with TRBD1. V shed 4 bases, J shed 6 bases, and the junction held 5 bases outside the gene matches. This CDR3 is 14 amino acids long. CDR1 MNHEY and CDR2 SVGAGI come from the germline V gene. CDR3 protein: CASSSGQGSNEQFF. The CDR3 DNA is TGTGCCAGCAGTTCCGGACAGGGAAGCAATGAGCAGTTCTTC.

This clonotype was found a few times. The chain is built from TRBV12-3 or TRBV12-4 and TRBJ1-2; 8 bases agree with TRBD1. The CDR3 sequence is 14 residues long. J was trimmed by 2 bases and V by 6 bases; bases with no gene match: 5. This CDR3 reads CASRPRDRNYGYTF. In nucleotides, the CDR3 is TGTGCCAGCAGACCCCGGGACAGGAACTATGGCTACACCTTC.

This clonotype was counted once. The chain carries TRBV6-1 and TRBJ2-1; D could derive from TRBD1 or TRBD2 (5 bases each). The J call may be wrong; the DNA end is better matched by TRBJ2-7. Germline CDR1 is MNHNS and CDR2 is SASEGT. The CDR3 spans 16 residues. The DNA of the CDR3 is TGTGCCAGCAGTGAACGCCGGGACGACCCCTACAATGAGCAGTACTTC. Translated: CASSERRDDPYNEQYF.

The V call is TRBV4-3, the J call TRBJ1-4, with D hard to call. Trimming took 1 base from V and 14 from J, leaving 14 bases between them. The CDR3 runs 13 residues. Germline CDR1 is LGHNA and CDR2 is YSLEER. In nucleotides, the CDR3 is TGCGCCAGCAGCCAAGGACGAGATTCAAGGCTGTTTTTT. This sequence encodes CASSQGRDSRLFF.

The CDR3, as DNA: TGTGCCAGCAGCTTAACAGGAGCGGGGGCCCGGTACGCGCAGTATTTT. Translation gives CASSLTGAGARYAQYF. V usage is TRBV7-3 and J usage is TRBJ2-3; TRBD2 aligns across 8 bases. The CDR3 totals 16 residues. V lost 0 bases and J lost 10; bases outside the gene matches: 12. Per the germline V gene, CDR1 is SGHTA and CDR2 is FQGTGA.

The chain links TRBV20-1 to TRBJ2-5, with 8 bases fitting TRBD1. There are 16 residues in the CDR3. The germline gives CDR1 DFQATT, CDR2 SNEGSKA (reference sequence). The ends lost 5 bases at V and 4 bases at J; junction bases unmatched: 15. The CDR3 reads CSAAPADGRGRETQYF. The DNA of the CDR3 is TGCAGTGCTGCCCCGGCCGATGGCAGGGGGCGAGAGACCCAGTACTTC.

This clonotype appeared a few times. CDR3 region: CASSYKESTEAFF. CDR3 sequence (DNA): TGTGCCAGCAGTTACAAGGAATCGACTGAAGCTTTCTTT. The rearrangement uses TRBV6-5 and TRBJ1-1; D gene unclear. V lost 2 bases and J 5 bases, leaving 9 bases between the germline ends. The CDR3 covers 13 residues. Germline assignment: CDR1 MNHEY and CDR2 SVGAGI.

This clonotype was observed a handful of times. The chain joins TRBV9 to TRBJ2-3; D unclear. Per the germline V gene, CDR1 is SGDLS and CDR2 is YYNGEE. This CDR3 region has 13 residues. The V end lost 0 bases, the J end lost 10 bases, and 12 bases lay between the germline ends. CDR3 nucleotides: TGTGCCAGCAGCGTAGGTCTTGCGACCGCGCAGTATTTT. The encoded protein is CASSVGLATAQYF.

The V gene is TRBV27, the J gene TRBJ2-7; D not certain. The DNA matches TRBJ2-5 better at its end, which makes the J call doubtful. Germline V CDR1 and CDR2: MNHEY, SMNVEV (reference sequence). The CDR3 length is 15 residues. CDR3: CASSLYGSQWETQYF. The CDR3 DNA is TGTGCCAGCAGTTTATATGGCTCCCAATGGGAGACCCAGTACTTC.

This rearrangement joins TRBV29-1 to TRBJ1-1; 8 bases agree with TRBD1. Germline lookup yields CDR1 SQVTM and CDR2 ANQGSEA. The CDR3 covers 13 residues. The V and J ends lost 4 bases and 3 bases, in that order; junction bases with no gene match: 4. DNA of the CDR3: TGCAGCGTTGCCACAGGGGGGGACACTGAAGCTTTCTTT. This sequence encodes CSVATGGDTEAFF.

This rearrangement joins TRBV25-1 to TRBJ1-4; tentative D call: TRBD1 (5 bases). The V and J ends lost 3 bases and 7 bases respectively, with 12 bases between them. The CDR3 spans 14 residues. The V gene's germline CDR1 is MGHDK and CDR2 SYGVNS. In DNA, the CDR3 is TGTGCCAGCAGTGATCAGGGAGGGGCTGAAAAACTGTTTTTT. It yields the protein CASSDQGGAEKLFF.

The chain joins TRBV20-1 to TRBJ1-4; D not resolved. The CDR3 is made up of 13 amino acids. Germline V gives CDR1 DFQATT, CDR2 SNEGSKA (reference sequence). Trimming took off 5 bases at V and 3 bases at J, with 10 bases between the two ends. DNA of the CDR3: TGCAGTGCTCTAGGGATGGCTAATGAAAAACTGTTTTTT. Translating it yields CSALGMANEKLFF.

This clonotype was picked up a small number of times. This chain links TRBV27 with TRBJ1-5; D call uncertain. V lost 2 bases to trimming and J lost 1 base, with 9 bases between them. There are 15 residues in the CDR3. Looked up from germline, CDR1 is MNHEY and CDR2 is SMNVEV (reference sequence). The CDR3 loop is CASSLGRLSNQPQHF. CDR3 DNA sequence: TGTGCCAGCAGTTTAGGACGGCTGAGCAATCAGCCCCAGCATTTT.

This clonotype was counted ten times or more. The chain combines TRBV12-3 or TRBV12-4 with TRBJ2-7, with 11 bases lining up with TRBD2. V gave up 6 bases and J gave up 3 bases; unmatched junction bases: 10. The CDR3 spans 16 residues. CDR3 loop: CASSPPLAGGIYEQYF. The CDR3 nucleotides read TGTGCCAGCAGCCCCCCGCTAGCGGGAGGAATCTACGAGCAGTACTTC.